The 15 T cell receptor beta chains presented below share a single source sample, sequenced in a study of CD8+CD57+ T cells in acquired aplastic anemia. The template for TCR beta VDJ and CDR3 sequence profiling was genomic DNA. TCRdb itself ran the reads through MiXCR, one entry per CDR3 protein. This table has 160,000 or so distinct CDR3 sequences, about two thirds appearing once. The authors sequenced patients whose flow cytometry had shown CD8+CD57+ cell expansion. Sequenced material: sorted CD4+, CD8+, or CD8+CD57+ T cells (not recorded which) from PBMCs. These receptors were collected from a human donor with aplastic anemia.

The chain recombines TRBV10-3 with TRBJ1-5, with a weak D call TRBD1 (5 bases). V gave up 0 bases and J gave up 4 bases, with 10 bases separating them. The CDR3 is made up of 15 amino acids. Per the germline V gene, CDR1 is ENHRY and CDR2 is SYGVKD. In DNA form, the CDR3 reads TGTGCCATCAGTGAGTCTAGGGACGCGAATCAGCCCCAGCATTTT. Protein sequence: CAISESRDANQPQHF.

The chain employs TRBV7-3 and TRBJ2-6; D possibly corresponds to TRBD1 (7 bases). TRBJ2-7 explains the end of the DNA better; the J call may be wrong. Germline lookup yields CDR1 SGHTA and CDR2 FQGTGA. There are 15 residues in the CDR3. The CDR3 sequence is CASSHSQGRTYEQYF. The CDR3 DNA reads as TGTGCCAGCAGCCACTCACAGGGGAGGACCTACGAGCAGTACTTC.

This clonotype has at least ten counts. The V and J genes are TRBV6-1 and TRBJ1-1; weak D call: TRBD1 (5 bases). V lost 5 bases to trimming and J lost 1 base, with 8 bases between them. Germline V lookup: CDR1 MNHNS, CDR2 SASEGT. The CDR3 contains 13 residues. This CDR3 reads CASSPGANTEAFF. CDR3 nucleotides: TGTGCCAGCAGTCCCGGGGCGAACACTGAAGCTTTCTTT.

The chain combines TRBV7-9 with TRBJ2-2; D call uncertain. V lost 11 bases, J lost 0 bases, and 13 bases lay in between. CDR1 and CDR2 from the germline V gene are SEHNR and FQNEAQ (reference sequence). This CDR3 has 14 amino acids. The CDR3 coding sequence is TGTGCCGCGAAGGGAACATCGAACACCGGGGAGCTGTTTTTT. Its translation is CAAKGTSNTGELFF.

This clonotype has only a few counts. CDR3: CSAEDRGELFF. In nucleotides, the CDR3 is TGCAGTGCAGAAGACAGGGGGGAGCTGTTTTTT. The rearrangement uses TRBV20-1 and TRBJ2-2; possibly TRBD1 for D (6 bases). Trimming removed 6 bases at V and 8 bases at J, with 10 bases between. Germline CDR1 is DFQATT and CDR2 is SNEGSKA (reference sequence). The CDR3 totals 11 residues.

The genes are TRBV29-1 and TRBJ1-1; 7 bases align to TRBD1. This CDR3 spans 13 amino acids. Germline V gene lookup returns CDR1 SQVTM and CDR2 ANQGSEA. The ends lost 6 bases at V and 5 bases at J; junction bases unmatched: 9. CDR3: CSVDTGDRTEAFF. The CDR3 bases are TGCAGCGTGGATACAGGGGATAGGACTGAAGCTTTCTTT.

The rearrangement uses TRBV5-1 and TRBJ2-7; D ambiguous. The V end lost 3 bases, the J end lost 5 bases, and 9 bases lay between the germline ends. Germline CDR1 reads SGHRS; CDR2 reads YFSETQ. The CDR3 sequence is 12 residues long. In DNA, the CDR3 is TGCGCCAGCAGCTCCGATACCCACGAGCAGTACTTC. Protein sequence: CASSSDTHEQYF.

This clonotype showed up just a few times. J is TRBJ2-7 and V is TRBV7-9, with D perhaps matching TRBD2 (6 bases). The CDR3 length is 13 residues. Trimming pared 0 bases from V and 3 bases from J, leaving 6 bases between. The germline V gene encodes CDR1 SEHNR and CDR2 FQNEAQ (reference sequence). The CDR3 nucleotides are TGTGCCAGCAGCTTAGCGGGGGGCTACGAGCAGTACTTC. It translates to CASSLAGGYEQYF.

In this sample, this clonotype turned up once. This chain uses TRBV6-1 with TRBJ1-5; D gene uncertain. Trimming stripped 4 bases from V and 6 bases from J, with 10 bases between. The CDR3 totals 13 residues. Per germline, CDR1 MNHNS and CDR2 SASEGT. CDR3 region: CASSVAEVQPQHF. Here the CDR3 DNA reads TGTGCCAGCAGTGTGGCGGAGGTTCAGCCCCAGCATTTT.

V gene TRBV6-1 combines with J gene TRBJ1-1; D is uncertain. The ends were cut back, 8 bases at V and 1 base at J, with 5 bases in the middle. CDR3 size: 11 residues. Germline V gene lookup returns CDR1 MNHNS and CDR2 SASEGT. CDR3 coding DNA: TGTGCCAGCGACAAGAACACTGAAGCTTTCTTT. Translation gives CASDKNTEAFF.

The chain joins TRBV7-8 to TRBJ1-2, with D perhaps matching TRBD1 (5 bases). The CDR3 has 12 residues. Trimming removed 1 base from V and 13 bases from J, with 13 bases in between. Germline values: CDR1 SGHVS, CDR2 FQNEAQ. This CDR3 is CASSLGKVQGTF. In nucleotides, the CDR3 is TGTGCCAGCAGCTTAGGGAAGGTGCAGGGCACCTTC.

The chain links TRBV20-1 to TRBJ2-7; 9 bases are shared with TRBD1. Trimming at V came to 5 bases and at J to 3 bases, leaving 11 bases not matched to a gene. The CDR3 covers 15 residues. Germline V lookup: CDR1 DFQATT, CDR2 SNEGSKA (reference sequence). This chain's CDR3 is CSAPPSATGGYEQYF. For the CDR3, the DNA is TGCAGTGCTCCACCATCTGCGACAGGGGGCTACGAGCAGTACTTC.

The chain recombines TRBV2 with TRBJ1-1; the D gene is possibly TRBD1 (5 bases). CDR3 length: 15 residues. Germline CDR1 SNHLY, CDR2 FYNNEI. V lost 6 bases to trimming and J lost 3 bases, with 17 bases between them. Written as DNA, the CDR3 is TGTGCCAGCAGACCAATGGACAAGTCCCACACTGAAGCTTTCTTT. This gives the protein CASRPMDKSHTEAFF.

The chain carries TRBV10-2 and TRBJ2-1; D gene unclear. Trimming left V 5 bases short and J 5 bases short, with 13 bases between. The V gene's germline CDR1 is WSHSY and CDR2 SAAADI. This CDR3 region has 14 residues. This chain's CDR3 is CASSRDPIDNEQFF. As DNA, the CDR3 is TGCGCCAGCAGTAGAGACCCCATAGACAATGAGCAGTTCTTC.

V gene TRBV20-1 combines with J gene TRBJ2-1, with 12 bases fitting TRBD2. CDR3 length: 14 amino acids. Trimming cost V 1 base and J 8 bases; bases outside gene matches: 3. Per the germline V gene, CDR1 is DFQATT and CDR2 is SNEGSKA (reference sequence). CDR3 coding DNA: TGCAGTGCTAGAGGGACTAGCGGGAACGATGAGCAGTTCTTC. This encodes CSARGTSGNDEQFF.